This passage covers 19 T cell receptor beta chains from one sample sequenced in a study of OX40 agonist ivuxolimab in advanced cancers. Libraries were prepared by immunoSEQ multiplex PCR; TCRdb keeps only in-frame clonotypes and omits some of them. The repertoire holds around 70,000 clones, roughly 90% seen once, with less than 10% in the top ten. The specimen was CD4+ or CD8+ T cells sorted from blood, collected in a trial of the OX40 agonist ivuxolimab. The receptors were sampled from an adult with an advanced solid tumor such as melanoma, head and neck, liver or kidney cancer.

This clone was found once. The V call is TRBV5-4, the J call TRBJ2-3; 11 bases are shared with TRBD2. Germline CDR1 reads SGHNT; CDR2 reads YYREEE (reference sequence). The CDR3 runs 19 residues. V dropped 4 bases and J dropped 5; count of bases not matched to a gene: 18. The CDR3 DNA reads TGTGCCAGCAGCCCAACCACATTAATAGCGGGGGGGCGAGGAGATACGCAGTATTTT. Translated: CASSPTTLIAGGRGDTQYF.

This CDR3 is CSVEKGSYNEQFF. For the CDR3, the DNA is TGCAGCGTTGAAAAGGGTTCCTACAATGAGCAGTTCTTC. This sequence joins TRBV29-1 and TRBJ2-1, with D hard to call. The CDR3 is 13 amino acids. Trimming pared 2 bases from V and 1 base from J, leaving 6 bases between. Germline V CDR1 and CDR2: SQVTM, ANQGSEA.

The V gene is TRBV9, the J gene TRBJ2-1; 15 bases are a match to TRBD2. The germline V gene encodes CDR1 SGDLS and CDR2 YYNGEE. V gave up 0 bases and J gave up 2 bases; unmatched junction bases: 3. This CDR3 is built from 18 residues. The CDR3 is CASSVEGTSGGTYNEQFF. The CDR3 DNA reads TGTGCCAGCAGCGTAGAGGGGACTAGCGGGGGGACCTACAATGAGCAGTTCTTC.

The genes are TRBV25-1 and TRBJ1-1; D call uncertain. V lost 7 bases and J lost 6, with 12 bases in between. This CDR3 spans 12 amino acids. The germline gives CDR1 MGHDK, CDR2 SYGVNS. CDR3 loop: CASIGRAAEAFF. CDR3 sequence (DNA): TGTGCCAGCATAGGTAGAGCCGCTGAAGCTTTCTTT.

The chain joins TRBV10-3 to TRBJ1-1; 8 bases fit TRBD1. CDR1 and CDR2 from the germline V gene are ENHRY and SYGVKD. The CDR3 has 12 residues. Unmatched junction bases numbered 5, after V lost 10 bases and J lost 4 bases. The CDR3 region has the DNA TGTGCCACCGGACAGGGAGGCACTGAAGCTTTCTTT. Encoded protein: CATGQGGTEAFF.

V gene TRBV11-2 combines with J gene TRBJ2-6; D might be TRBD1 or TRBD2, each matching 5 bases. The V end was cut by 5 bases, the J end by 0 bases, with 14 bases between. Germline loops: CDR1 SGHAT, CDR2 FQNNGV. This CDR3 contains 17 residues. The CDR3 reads CASSQTGRHSGANVLTF. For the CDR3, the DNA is TGTGCCAGCAGCCAAACGGGACGGCACTCTGGGGCCAACGTCCTGACTTTC. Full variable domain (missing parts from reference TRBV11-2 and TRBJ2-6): EAGVAQSPRYKIIEKRQSVAFWCNPISGHATLYWYQQILGQGPKLLIQFQNNGVVDDSQLPKDRFSAERLKGVDSTLKIQPAKLEDSAVYLCASSQTGRHSGANVLTFGAGSRLTVL.

The CDR3 is CSAFRGSNEQFF. In DNA, the CDR3 is TGCAGCGCCTTTCGAGGGAGCAATGAGCAGTTCTTC. This chain connects TRBV29-1 to TRBJ2-1; possibly TRBD2 for D (5 bases). This CDR3 comprises 12 residues. The germline V gene encodes CDR1 SQVTM and CDR2 ANQGSEA. V lost 7 bases to trimming and J lost 6 bases, with 13 bases between them.

The CDR3 is CASSPLGGGGNTIYF. CDR3 nucleotides: TGTGCCAGCAGCCCCCTAGGGGGGGGTGGAAACACCATATATTTT. J is TRBJ1-3 and V is TRBV7-2; perhaps TRBD1 as D (6 bases). Germline V gene data show CDR1 as SGHTA and CDR2 as FQGNSA. V lost 5 bases to trimming and J lost 3 bases, with 14 bases between them. This CDR3 region has 15 residues.

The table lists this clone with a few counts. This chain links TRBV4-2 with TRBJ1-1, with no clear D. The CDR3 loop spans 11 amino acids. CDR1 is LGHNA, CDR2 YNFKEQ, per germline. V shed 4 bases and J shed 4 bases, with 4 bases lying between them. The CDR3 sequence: CASSRGTEAFF. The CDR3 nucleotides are TGTGCCAGCAGCCGGGGCACTGAAGCTTTCTTT.

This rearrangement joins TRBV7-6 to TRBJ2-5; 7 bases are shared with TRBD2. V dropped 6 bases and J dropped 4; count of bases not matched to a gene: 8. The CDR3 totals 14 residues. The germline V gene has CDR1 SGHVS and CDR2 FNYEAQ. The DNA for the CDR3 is TGTGCCAGCAGGGGAGACCCGGGAGGAGAGACCCAGTACTTC. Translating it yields CASRGDPGGETQYF. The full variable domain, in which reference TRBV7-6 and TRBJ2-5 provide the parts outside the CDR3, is GAGVSQSPRYKVTKRGQDVALRCDPISGHVSLYWYRQALGQGPEFLTYFNYEAQQDKSGLPNDRFSAERPEGSISTLTIQRTEQRDSAMYRCASRGDPGGETQYFGPGTRLLVL.

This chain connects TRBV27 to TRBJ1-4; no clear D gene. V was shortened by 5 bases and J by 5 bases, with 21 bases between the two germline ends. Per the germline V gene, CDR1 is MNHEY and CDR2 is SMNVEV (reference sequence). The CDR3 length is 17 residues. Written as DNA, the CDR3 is TGTGCCAGCAGTCCCCACCCCAGACGGATTCAAAATGAAAAACTGTTTTTT. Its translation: CASSPHPRRIQNEKLFF.

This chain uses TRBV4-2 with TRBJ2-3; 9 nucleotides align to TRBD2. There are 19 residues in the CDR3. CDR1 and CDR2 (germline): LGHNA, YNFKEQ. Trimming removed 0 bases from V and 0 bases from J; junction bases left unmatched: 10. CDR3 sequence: CASSQDQAAGGQSTDTQYF. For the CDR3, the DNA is TGTGCCAGCAGCCAAGATCAGGCAGCGGGGGGCCAAAGCACAGATACGCAGTATTTT.

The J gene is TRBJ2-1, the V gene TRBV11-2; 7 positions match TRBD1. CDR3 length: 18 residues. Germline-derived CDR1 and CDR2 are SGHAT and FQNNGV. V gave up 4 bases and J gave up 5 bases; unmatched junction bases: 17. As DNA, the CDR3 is TGTGCCAGCAGCTATACCCCGGGACAGTCGGTGATTAACAATGAGCAGTTCTTC. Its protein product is CASSYTPGQSVINNEQFF.

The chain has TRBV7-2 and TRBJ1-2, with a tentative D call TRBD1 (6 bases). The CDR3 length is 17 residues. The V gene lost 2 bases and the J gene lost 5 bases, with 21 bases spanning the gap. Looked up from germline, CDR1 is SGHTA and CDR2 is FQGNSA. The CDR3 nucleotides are TGTGCCAGCAGCTTACTGCGGGACACAATATTAAATTATGGCTACACCTTC. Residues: CASSLLRDTILNYGYTF.

The CDR3 protein is CAISETGGVQETQYF. CDR3 nucleotides: TGTGCCATCAGTGAGACGGGGGGTGTCCAAGAGACCCAGTACTTC. The chain links TRBV10-3 to TRBJ2-5, with 7 nucleotides matching TRBD2. CDR1 and CDR2 from the germline V gene are ENHRY and SYGVKD. V lost 2 bases, J lost 1 base, and 4 bases stayed unmatched. The CDR3 is 15 amino acids.

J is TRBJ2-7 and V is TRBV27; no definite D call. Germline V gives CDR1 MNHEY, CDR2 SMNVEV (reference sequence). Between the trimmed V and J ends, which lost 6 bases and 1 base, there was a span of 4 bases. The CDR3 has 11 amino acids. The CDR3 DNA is TGTGCCAGCAGGGGATCCTACGAGCAGTACTTC. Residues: CASRGSYEQYF.

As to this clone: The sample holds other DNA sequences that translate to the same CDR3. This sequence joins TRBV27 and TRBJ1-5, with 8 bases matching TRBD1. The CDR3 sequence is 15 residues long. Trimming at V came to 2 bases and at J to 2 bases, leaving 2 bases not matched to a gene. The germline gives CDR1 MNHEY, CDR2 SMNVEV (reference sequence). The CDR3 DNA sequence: TGTGCCAGCAGTTTAGGGACAGGCGGCAATCAGCCCCAGCATTTT. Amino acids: CASSLGTGGNQPQHF.

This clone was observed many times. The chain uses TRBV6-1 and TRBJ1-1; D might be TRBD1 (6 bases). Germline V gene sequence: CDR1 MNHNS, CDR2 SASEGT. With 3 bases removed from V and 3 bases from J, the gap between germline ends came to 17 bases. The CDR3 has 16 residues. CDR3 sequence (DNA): TGTGCCAGCAGTGATTTTTTTCGGGGGGCCGACACTGAAGCTTTCTTT. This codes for CASSDFFRGADTEAFF.

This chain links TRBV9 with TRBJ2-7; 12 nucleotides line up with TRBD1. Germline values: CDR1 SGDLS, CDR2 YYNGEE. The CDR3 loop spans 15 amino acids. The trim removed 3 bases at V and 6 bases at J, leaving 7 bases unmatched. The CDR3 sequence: CASSAPGTGGLEQYF. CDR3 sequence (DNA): TGTGCCAGCAGCGCCCCCGGGACAGGGGGCCTCGAGCAGTACTTC.